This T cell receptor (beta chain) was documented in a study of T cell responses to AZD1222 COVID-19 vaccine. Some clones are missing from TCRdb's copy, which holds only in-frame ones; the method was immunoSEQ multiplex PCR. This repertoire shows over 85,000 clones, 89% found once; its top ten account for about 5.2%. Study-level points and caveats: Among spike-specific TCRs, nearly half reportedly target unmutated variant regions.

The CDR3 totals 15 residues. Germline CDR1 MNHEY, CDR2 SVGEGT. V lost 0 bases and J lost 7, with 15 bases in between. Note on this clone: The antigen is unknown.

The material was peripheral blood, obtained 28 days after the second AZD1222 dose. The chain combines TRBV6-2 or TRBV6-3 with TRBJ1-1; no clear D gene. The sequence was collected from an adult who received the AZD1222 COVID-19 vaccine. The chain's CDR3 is CASSYSTARWGEAFF. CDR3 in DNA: TGTGCCAGCAGTTACTCCACGGCAAGGTGGGGTGAAGCTTTCTTT.